Listed below are T cell receptor beta chains from one sample, sequenced in a study of blood T cell repertoires in COVID-19. The repertoire was sequenced with immunoSEQ multiplex PCR; TCRdb's copy has only in-frame clones and lacks some. The sample lists 250,000 to 350,000 clones; over 75% were seen once. Sequencing input: PBMCs or T cells enriched from blood (not recorded which). The receptors shown here come from a woman in her twenties or thirties who had recovered from COVID-19. Both conserved end residues are part of each CDR3. A D gene is named only where the DNA matches it firmly. Expanded clones are given a class, and other clones once, few, many or no size at all.

clone_size j_call v_call d_call cdr3_aa cdr3_nt
. TRBJ1-5 TRBV24-1 TRBD1 CATSDRTGIQPQHF TGTGCCACCAGTGATCGGACAGGGATTCAGCCCCAGCATTTT
. TRBJ2-7 TRBV10-1 TRBD2 CASSRGAGADGNEQYF TGCGCCAGTTCCCGTGGAGCGGGAGCTGATGGGAACGAGCAGTACTTC
. TRBJ2-5 TRBV19 . CASSPPWGGGFQETQYF TGTGCCAGTAGTCCCCCCTGGGGGGGCGGATTCCAAGAGACCCAGTACTTC
. TRBJ2-7 TRBV12-3/TRBV12-4 . CASSFQGYEQYF TGTGCCAGCAGTTTTCAGGGCTACGAGCAGTACTTC
once TRBJ1-1 TRBV2 . CASSVVAGSEAFF TGTGCCAGCAGTGTGGTAGCAGGGTCTGAAGCTTTCTTT
. TRBJ2-7 TRBV7-9 TRBD2 CASSFLAVYEQYF TGTGCCAGCAGCTTTCTAGCGGTCTACGAGCAGTACTTC
. TRBJ2-5 TRBV2 TRBD2 CASSVAGGWETQYF TGTGCCAGCAGCGTAGCGGGAGGATGGGAGACCCAGTACTTC
. TRBJ2-7 TRBV15 . CATSLEEGSYEQYF TGTGCCACCAGCCTCGAGGAGGGCTCCTACGAGCAGTACTTC
. TRBJ1-2 TRBV28 . CASSSGIYGYTF TGTGCCAGCAGTTCCGGGATCTATGGCTACACCTTC
. TRBJ2-4 TRBV7-2 . CASSLSRTNIQYF TGTGCCAGCAGCTTATCTAGAACAAACATTCAGTACTTC
. TRBJ1-3 TRBV4-3 . CASSQSADSRNTIYF TGCGCCAGCAGCCAGTCTGCGGACAGCAGAAACACCATATATTTT
. TRBJ1-4 TRBV18 TRBD1 CASSSGQKNEKLFF TGTGCCAGCTCATCGGGACAGAAGAATGAAAAACTGTTTTTT
. TRBJ2-1 TRBV19 . CASSASGVNEQFF TGTGCCAGTAGTGCTTCAGGGGTGAATGAGCAGTTCTTC
. TRBJ2-7 TRBV6-1 TRBD2 CASSVGSSGRGYEQYF TGTGCCAGCAGTGTGGGGTCTAGCGGGAGGGGATACGAGCAGTACTTC
few TRBJ1-1 TRBV30 . CAWRDRGNTEAFF TGTGCCTGGAGAGATAGGGGGAACACTGAAGCTTTCTTT
. TRBJ1-2 TRBV18 . CASSPPANYGYTF TGTGCCAGCTCCCCCCCAGCGAACTATGGCTACACCTTC